This TCR beta chain appears in the sequencing data of a study of regulatory T cells in long-lasting Graves disease. Arm-PCR of CDR3 regions and iRepertoire HTBI primers were the basis on which TCR beta libraries were built. One entry per CDR3 protein, called by TCRdb with MiXCR from the multiplex PCR reads. Here the sample spans 650,000 to 850,000 distinct CDR3 sequences, 30% being singletons. This sample's time point: persistent/refractory GD, antithyroid drugs over 5 years with positive TRAb. The TCR library was made from RNA extracted from PBMCs. V lost 1 base and J 2 bases, leaving 9 bases between the germline ends. CDR1 and CDR2 (germline): SGHKS, YYEKEE (reference sequence). This CDR3 region has 14 residues.

Here the sequenced sample was peripheral blood mononuclear cells (PBMCs), taken when the disease was refractory, from a patient treated with antithyroid drugs. The receptor was isolated from a female donor with Graves disease. This sequence joins TRBV5-5 and TRBJ2-5; D gene ambiguous. The CDR3 nucleotides read TGTGCCAGCAGCTTGATACCAGAACAAGAGACCCAGTACTTC. It specifies CASSLIPEQETQYF.